This T cell receptor (beta chain) comes out of a study of T cells in Graves' hyperthyroidism and ophthalmopathy. At the level of the study: Before any treatment, at initial diagnosis, peripheral blood was collected.

This CDR3 comprises 15 residues. V gave up 0 bases and J gave up 2 bases, with 8 bases separating them. Germline loops: CDR1 LGHDT, CDR2 YNNKEL (reference sequence). TCR beta CDR3 regions were amplified from RNA. During a first-round RT-PCR of the TCR CDR3, the HTBI primer set was used. Via MiXCR, TCRdb re-called the multiplex PCR reads, giving one row per CDR3 protein. The table records 400,000 or so distinct CDR3 sequences, about 14% of them present only once. This clonotype came up many times. Antigen unknown. The study's findings and limits: Expanded thyroid clonotypes (above 0.001) were mostly also found in blood.

The J gene is TRBJ2-1, the V gene TRBV3-1; D gene ambiguous. The specimen was blood. The TCR was taken from a young woman with Graves' ophthalmopathy. CDR3 sequence (DNA): TGTGCCAGCAGCCAAGATTTTACTCCCTACAATGAGCAGTTCTTC. Amino acids: CASSQDFTPYNEQFF.